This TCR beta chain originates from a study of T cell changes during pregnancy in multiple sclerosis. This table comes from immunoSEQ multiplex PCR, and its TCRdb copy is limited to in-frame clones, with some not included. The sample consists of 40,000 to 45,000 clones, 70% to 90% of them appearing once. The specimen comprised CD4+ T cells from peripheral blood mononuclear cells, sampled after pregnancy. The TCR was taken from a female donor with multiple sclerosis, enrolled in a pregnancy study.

CDR3 sequence (DNA): TGTGCCAGCAGCTTAGTAGCTAACTCCTACGAGCAGTACTTC. Amino acids: CASSLVANSYEQYF. The rearrangement links TRBV5-5 to TRBJ2-7, with D unclear. The CDR3 covers 14 residues. Germline V gives CDR1 SGHKS, CDR2 YYEKEE (reference sequence). The V gene lost 2 bases and the J gene lost 0 bases, with 9 bases spanning the gap.